These 32 T cell receptor beta chains came from one sample sequenced in a study of blood T cell repertoires in COVID-19. Using immunoSEQ multiplex PCR, the repertoire was profiled, and TCRdb retains in-frame clones only, with some absent. The table includes 200,000 to 250,000 clones, more than 75% detected once. The sample comprised peripheral blood. The source of these receptors is a woman in her twenties or thirties who had recovered from COVID-19.

The V gene is TRBV6-2 or TRBV6-3, the J gene TRBJ1-6, with D perhaps TRBD1 (6 bases). Germline CDR1 MNHEY, CDR2 SVGEGT. The CDR3 consists of 14 residues. The V end was cut by 4 bases, the J end by 8 bases, with 12 bases between. CDR3 loop: CASSLRTDDSPLHF. The CDR3 DNA is TGTGCCAGCAGTTTGCGGACAGACGATTCACCCCTCCACTTT.

J is TRBJ2-5 and V is TRBV18, with TRBD1 matching over 7 bases. The germline V gene encodes CDR1 KGHSH and CDR2 LQKENI. The CDR3 is made up of 15 amino acids. The J segment lost 5 bases and the V segment lost 3 bases, leaving 9 bases of the junction unmatched. CDR3 sequence: CASSPLTGLVETQYF. CDR3 coding DNA: TGTGCCAGCTCACCCCTGACAGGGTTGGTGGAGACCCAGTACTTC.

J is TRBJ2-7 and V is TRBV19; 8 nucleotides match TRBD2. The CDR3 consists of 14 residues. Germline CDR1 LNHDA, CDR2 SQIVND (reference sequence). V was clipped by 8 bases and J by 1 base; unmatched bases: 7. The CDR3 loop reads CASDPGGQSYEQYF. The CDR3 DNA is TGTGCCAGTGACCCGGGGGGGCAATCCTACGAGCAGTACTTC. The whole variable domain, remainder taken from reference TRBV19 and TRBJ2-7, is DGGITQSPKYLFRKEGQNVTLSCEQNLNHDAMYWYRQDPGQGLRLIYYSQIVNDFQKGDIAEGYSVSREKKESFPLTVTSAQKNPTAFYLCASDPGGQSYEQYFGPGTRLTVT.

This clone was detected a few times. The gene calls are TRBV13 and TRBJ2-2; 11 bases agree with TRBD2. Germline loops: CDR1 PRHDT, CDR2 FYEKMQ (reference sequence). V lost 5 bases, J lost 0 bases, and 8 bases stayed unmatched. CDR3 length equals 18 residues. The CDR3 loop is CASSPQGLAEPNTGELFF. CDR3 DNA sequence: TGTGCCAGCAGCCCCCAGGGACTAGCGGAACCGAACACCGGGGAGCTGTTTTTT.

The rearrangement uses TRBV2 and TRBJ1-6, with TRBD1 matching 7 bases. Germline lookup yields CDR1 SNHLY and CDR2 FYNNEI. There are 15 residues in the CDR3. Losses at the gene ends were 7 bases for V and 4 bases for J; bases not matched to a gene: 7. The CDR3 loop is CASTFGQEYNSPLHF. CDR3 DNA: TGTGCCAGCACTTTCGGACAGGAATATAATTCACCCCTCCACTTT.

V is TRBV29-1 and J is TRBJ2-7, with 7 bases matching TRBD1. Germline lookup yields CDR1 SQVTM and CDR2 ANQGSEA. V trimming: 4 bases; J trimming: 3 bases; junction bases outside the gene matches: 6. CDR3 size: 13 residues. The CDR3 region has the DNA TGCAGCGTTGGACGGACAGGAAACTACGAGCAGTACTTC. Its translation: CSVGRTGNYEQYF.

The rearrangement joins TRBV12-3 or TRBV12-4 to TRBJ2-1; unclear D gene. Between the trimmed V and J ends, which lost 7 bases and 3 bases, there was a span of 10 bases. The length of the CDR3 is 13 residues. This chain's CDR3 is CASTSQDYNEQFF. The CDR3 nucleotides are TGTGCCAGCACCTCCCAGGACTACAATGAGCAGTTCTTC.

The chain joins TRBV11-2 to TRBJ1-4, with D possibly matching TRBD1 (6 bases). The CDR3 runs 15 residues. Germline V gives CDR1 SGHAT, CDR2 FQNNGV. Trimming removed 5 bases at V and 3 bases at J, with 13 bases between. CDR3 coding DNA: TGTGCCAGCAGCCCAGACGGGGGGCCTAATGAAAAACTGTTTTTT. This translates into CASSPDGGPNEKLFF.

This clone appeared a single time. The chain recombines TRBV9 with TRBJ2-3, with TRBD1 matching over 11 bases. The trim removed 3 bases at V and 0 bases at J, leaving 12 bases unmatched. Germline loops: CDR1 SGDLS, CDR2 YYNGEE. The length of the CDR3 is 19 residues. The chain's CDR3 is CASSGPGQGVLFSTDTQYF. The CDR3 coding sequence is TGTGCCAGCAGCGGACCGGGACAGGGGGTTCTTTTTAGCACAGATACGCAGTATTTT.

The rearrangement joins TRBV14 to TRBJ2-7; 7 bases are a match to TRBD1. This CDR3 region has 13 residues. In germline, CDR1 is SGHDN, CDR2 FVKESK. Unmatched junction bases numbered 4, after V lost 2 bases and J lost 6 bases. This chain's CDR3 is CASSQSRTGEQYF. The CDR3 bases are TGTGCCAGCAGCCAATCCAGGACAGGCGAGCAGTACTTC.

V gene TRBV5-1 combines with J gene TRBJ1-3; 10 bases line up with TRBD1. Germline values: CDR1 SGHRS, CDR2 YFSETQ. J lost 2 bases, V lost 0 bases, and 5 bases had no gene match. CDR3 length: 17 residues. DNA for the CDR3: TGCGCCAGCAGCTTGGCCCCGGGACAGGGGACTGGAAACACCATATATTTT. Its translation is CASSLAPGQGTGNTIYF.

The chain couples TRBV18 to TRBJ2-3, with 9 bases that match TRBD2. The trim removed 0 bases at V and 1 base at J, leaving 2 bases unmatched. The V gene's germline CDR1 is KGHSH and CDR2 LQKENI. The CDR3 length is 16 residues. CDR3 in DNA: TGTGCCAGCTCACCACCCGCTAGCGGGGGCACAGATACGCAGTATTTT. This encodes CASSPPASGGTDTQYF.

The chain carries TRBV18 and TRBJ1-1, with 11 bases fitting TRBD1. Germline assignment: CDR1 KGHSH and CDR2 LQKENI. The V gene end was trimmed by 6 bases and the J gene end by 5 bases; junction bases not matched to a gene: 11. The CDR3 covers 16 residues. For the CDR3, the DNA is TGTGCCAGCTCCCGAGACGCCGGGACAGGGGGGACTGAAGCTTTCTTT. This sequence encodes CASSRDAGTGGTEAFF.

The chain has TRBV7-3 and TRBJ2-7; the D is unclear. Germline loops: CDR1 SGHTA, CDR2 FQGTGA. The CDR3 length is 14 residues. Trimming cost V 2 bases and J 6 bases, with 14 bases left between them. The CDR3, as DNA: TGTGCCAGCAGCTTATTGCTGCGTGCCTCCGAGCAGTACTTC. Translated, it gives CASSLLLRASEQYF. The full variable domain, its missing parts supplied by reference TRBV7-3 and TRBJ2-7, is GAGVSQTPSNKVTEKGKYVELRCDPISGHTALYWYRQSLGQGPEFLIYFQGTGAADDSGLPNDRFFAVRPEGSVSTLKIQRTERGDSAVYLCASSLLLRASEQYFGPGTRLTVT.

The J gene is TRBJ2-7, the V gene TRBV5-5; TRBD1 might be the D (6 bases). This CDR3 spans 14 amino acids. Germline loops: CDR1 SGHKS, CDR2 YYEKEE (reference sequence). V dropped 5 bases and J dropped 4 bases, with 16 bases sitting between them. DNA of the CDR3: TGTGCCAGCAGAGAAAGACAGGACCTTTACGAGCAGTACTTC. Translating gives CASRERQDLYEQYF. The entire variable domain, with the rest obtained from reference TRBV5-5 and TRBJ2-7, is as follows: DAGVTQSPTHLIKTRGQQVTLRCSPISGHKSVSWYQQVLGQGPQFIFQYYEKEERGRGNFPDRFSARQFPNYSSELNVNALLLGDSALYLCASRERQDLYEQYFGPGTRLTVT.

The J gene is TRBJ2-2, the V gene TRBV3-1 (or the pseudogene TRBV3-2), with D tentatively TRBD1 (6 bases). Germline V gives CDR1 LGHDT, CDR2 YNNKEL (reference sequence). The V and J ends lost 0 bases and 1 base respectively, with 9 bases between them. CDR3 size: 16 residues. This CDR3 reads CASSQDRGENTGELFF. The CDR3 DNA reads TGTGCCAGCAGCCAAGACAGGGGCGAGAACACCGGGGAGCTGTTTTTT.

This chain uses TRBV7-2 with TRBJ2-7; 9 bases align to TRBD1. The CDR3 is 15 residues long. J was trimmed by 3 bases and V by 6 bases; bases with no gene match: 9. CDR1 is SGHTA, CDR2 FQGNSA, per germline. The CDR3 region is CASRLTGTGLYEQYF. CDR3 in DNA: TGTGCCAGCAGACTCACCGGGACAGGGCTCTACGAGCAGTACTTC.

CDR3 protein: CASRQTGFGQFF. CDR3 nucleotide sequence: TGTGCCAGCAGACAAACAGGGTTCGGGCAGTTCTTC. The chain employs TRBV28 and TRBJ2-1; D is perhaps TRBD1 (6 bases). The CDR3 length is 12 residues. V lost 6 bases, J lost 12 bases, and 15 bases lay in between. The V gene's germline CDR1 is MDHEN and CDR2 SYDVKM.

The J gene is TRBJ2-1, the V gene TRBV14; the D gene is possibly TRBD1 (5 bases). Germline-derived CDR1 and CDR2 are SGHDN and FVKESK. V lost 4 bases, J lost 5 bases, and 9 bases lay in between. This CDR3 is 13 amino acids long. The CDR3 protein is CASSRKGHNEQFF. Here the CDR3 DNA reads TGTGCCAGCAGCCGGAAGGGGCACAATGAGCAGTTCTTC.

The rearrangement uses TRBV7-2 and TRBJ2-7, with TRBD1 identical over 7 bases. Trimming took 1 base from V and 6 from J; bases not matched to a gene: 3. CDR3 size: 13 residues. Germline CDR1 and CDR2: SGHTA and FQGNSA. The CDR3 protein is CASSLERGREQYF. CDR3 sequence (DNA): TGTGCCAGCAGCTTAGAAAGGGGGCGCGAGCAGTACTTC.

This clone was observed many times. V is TRBV6-5 and J is TRBJ2-7; 7 bases are a match to TRBD1. Germline assignment: CDR1 MNHEY and CDR2 SVGAGI. Trimming at V came to 6 bases and at J to 6 bases, leaving 14 bases not matched to a gene. This CDR3 has 15 amino acids. The CDR3 DNA reads as TGTGCCAGCAGGGCCTACCGGGACAGCCTGGGCGAGCAGTACTTC. Its protein product is CASRAYRDSLGEQYF.

The chain combines TRBV5-6 with TRBJ1-4; 11 bases are shared with TRBD1. Germline CDR1 and CDR2: SGHDT and YYEEEE. The CDR3 contains 15 residues. After removal of 3 bases from V and 7 bases from J, the junction contained 5 bases not matched to a gene. CDR3 sequence reads: CASSWRTGGGEKLFF. The CDR3 region has the DNA TGTGCCAGCAGCTGGCGGACAGGGGGCGGTGAAAAACTGTTTTTT.

The chain carries TRBV7-3 and TRBJ2-2; perhaps TRBD1 as D (6 bases). There are 14 residues in the CDR3. CDR1 is SGHTA, CDR2 FQGTGA, per germline. V lost 4 bases to trimming and J lost 3 bases, with 9 bases between them. CDR3: CASSSYRDTGELFF. The CDR3 region has the DNA TGTGCCAGCAGCTCCTACAGGGACACCGGGGAGCTGTTTTTT.

The J gene is TRBJ1-3, the V gene TRBV30; weak D call: TRBD1 (5 bases). Trimming took 1 base from V and 8 from J, leaving 12 bases between them. The CDR3 totals 13 residues. Germline assignment: CDR1 GTSNPN and CDR2 SVGIG (reference sequence). CDR3 DNA: TGTGCCTGGAGTGAGGGGAATCGACACACCATATATTTT. Its protein product is CAWSEGNRHTIYF.

The chain uses TRBV19 and TRBJ1-1, with 8 bases lining up with TRBD1. Germline values: CDR1 LNHDA, CDR2 SQIVND (reference sequence). Trimming cost V 3 bases and J 5 bases; bases outside gene matches: 11. CDR3 length: 16 amino acids. The CDR3 sequence is CASSIPRGQGGTEAFF. The CDR3 region has the DNA TGTGCCAGTAGTATCCCGCGAGGACAGGGAGGGACTGAAGCTTTCTTT.

V and J are TRBV12-3 or TRBV12-4 and TRBJ1-5; tentatively, D is TRBD1 (6 bases). Deletions cut 7 bases from V and 4 bases from J, with 11 bases between. This CDR3 region has 13 residues. CDR3 in amino acids: CASTWTVNQPQHF. The CDR3 bases are TGTGCCAGCACCTGGACAGTTAATCAGCCCCAGCATTTT.

The rearrangement links TRBV5-4 to TRBJ2-1; tentative D call: TRBD1 (6 bases). Trimming left V 7 bases short and J 8 bases short, with 22 bases between. The CDR3 is 15 residues long. CDR1 SGHNT and CDR2 YYREEE come from the germline V gene (reference sequence). The CDR3 here is CASRPGHPFEHEQFF. Written as DNA, the CDR3 is TGTGCCAGCCGCCCGGGACACCCTTTTGAGCATGAGCAGTTCTTC.

The genes are TRBV7-9 and TRBJ2-5; a weak D match, TRBD2 (6 bases). Trimming pared 5 bases from V and 4 bases from J, leaving 11 bases between. The germline gives CDR1 SEHNR, CDR2 FQNEAQ (reference sequence). The length of the CDR3 is 13 residues. CDR3 DNA sequence: TGTGCCAGCAGCCCGGGAGCGGTAGAGACCCAGTACTTC. It specifies CASSPGAVETQYF.

This chain connects TRBV7-2 to TRBJ2-1; TRBD2 matches 7 bases. The CDR3 is 14 amino acids. The V segment lost 1 base and the J segment 7 bases; nucleotides outside the gene matches: 4. The germline CDR1 and CDR2 sequences are SGHTA and FQGNSA. CDR3 sequence (DNA): TGTGCCAGCAGCTTAGTGGGCGGGGGTAATGAGCAGTTCTTC. This encodes CASSLVGGGNEQFF.

V is TRBV6-6 and J is TRBJ2-1; D is perhaps TRBD2 (7 bases). This CDR3 is built from 14 residues. CDR1 is MNHNY and CDR2 is SVGAGI in the germline V gene (reference sequence). V was shortened by 10 bases and J by 2 bases, with 15 bases between the two germline ends. For the CDR3, the DNA is TGTGCCACACATGACGGGGGGCCCTACAATGAGCAGTTCTTC. It specifies CATHDGGPYNEQFF.

This clone was seen a single time. The chain is built from TRBV6-5 and TRBJ1-1; D is possibly TRBD1 (6 bases). The CDR3 contains 15 residues. The V gene lost 6 bases and the J gene lost 5 bases, with 19 bases spanning the gap. Per the germline V gene, CDR1 is MNHEY and CDR2 is SVGAGI. The CDR3 reads CASSRVPGQRTEAFF. The CDR3 region has the DNA TGTGCCAGCAGCCGCGTTCCGGGACAAAGGACTGAAGCTTTCTTT.

This clone was recorded only once. V gene TRBV7-9 combines with J gene TRBJ2-3; 9 positions agree with TRBD2. CDR1 is SEHNR, CDR2 FQNEAQ, per germline (reference sequence). With V trimmed by 0 bases and J by 2 bases, 6 bases remained unmatched. The CDR3 sequence is 17 residues long. The CDR3 coding sequence is TGTGCCAGCAGCTTAGCGCTGACTAGCGGATCCACAGATACGCAGTATTTT. Protein sequence: CASSLALTSGSTDTQYF.